These T cell receptor beta chains were read from a single sample in a study of T cell changes during pregnancy in multiple sclerosis. TCRdb's copy holds only in-frame clones and misses some; the assay was immunoSEQ multiplex PCR. The sample lists 90,000 to 150,000 clones, over 85% occurring once. Sequencing was performed on peripheral blood, taken before pregnancy. These receptors were obtained from a female donor with multiple sclerosis, enrolled in a pregnancy study. CDR3s include the opening cysteine and the closing phenylalanine or tryptophan. A D gene is named only where the DNA matches it firmly. Clone size appears in some rows only: once, few, many, or a class for an expanded clone.

v_call	j_call	clone_size	d_call	cdr3_nt	cdr3_aa
TRBV28	TRBJ1-1	NA	TRBD1	TGTGCCAGCAGTCCGTTATATCAGGGGGCTGAAGCTTTCTTT	CASSPLYQGAEAFF
TRBV10-1	TRBJ2-2	NA	TRBD1	TGCGCCACCCGGACAGGGGGCATAAACACCGGGGAGCTGTTTTTT	CATRTGGINTGELFF
TRBV19	TRBJ1-1	NA	NA	TGTGCCAGTTCCTCGGGGGTGAACACTGAAGCTTTCTTT	CASSSGVNTEAFF
TRBV5-5	TRBJ2-6	NA	TRBD1	TGTGCCAGCAGCTCTAACCCCCGCGGGACAGGGTTGGAGGTCCTGACTTTC	CASSSNPRGTGLEVLTF
TRBV30	TRBJ1-6	once	NA	TGTGCCTGGACTCCCCGGACGGGGTATAATTCACCCCTCCACTTT	CAWTPRTGYNSPLHF
TRBV6-5	TRBJ2-1	NA	NA	TGTGCCAGCAGTAATAACGGTGAGCAGTTCTTC	CASSNNGEQFF
TRBV6-5	TRBJ1-5	NA	NA	TGTGCCAGCAGTTTGAGTGGGCTTTGGCAGCCCCAGCATTTT	CASSLSGLWQPQHF
TRBV2	TRBJ2-7	NA	TRBD1	TGTGCCAGCAGAGTGGACAGGGGAGAGACCTACGAGCAGTACTTC	CASRVDRGETYEQYF
TRBV12-5	TRBJ2-1	NA	TRBD2	TGTGCTAGTGGTTTGGGTAGCGGGGGGGCTTACAATGAGCAGTTCTTC	CASGLGSGGAYNEQFF
TRBV6-5	TRBJ1-1	NA	NA	TGTGCCAGCAGTTACACTTATCAGGGTAGGGGCACTGAAGCTTTCTTT	CASSYTYQGRGTEAFF
TRBV19	TRBJ1-2	NA	TRBD1	TGTGCCAGTAGCGTGATAGAGACAGGGTGGAATGGCTACACCTTC	CASSVIETGWNGYTF
TRBV5-4	TRBJ2-7	NA	NA	TGTGCCAGCAGCTTGGAAATTGGGAGTCGGGGTTACGAGCAGTACTTC	CASSLEIGSRGYEQYF
TRBV15	TRBJ2-1	NA	NA	TGTGCCACCAGCAGAGATTCGGATGAGCAGTTCTTC	CATSRDSDEQFF
TRBV4-2	TRBJ1-2	NA	NA	TGTGCCAGCAGCCCACGACAGACTGGCTACACCTTC	CASSPRQTGYTF
TRBV5-1	TRBJ2-7	NA	TRBD1	TGCGCCAGCAGCTCCGGACAGGGGGCAGTCGACGAGCAGTACTTC	CASSSGQGAVDEQYF
TRBV2	TRBJ2-5	NA	TRBD2	TGTGCCAGCAGGGGAGGGGAGACCCAGTACTTC	CASRGGETQYF
TRBV19	TRBJ2-3	NA	NA	TGTGCCAGTCGGCGGGACGCGACAGATACGCAGTATTTT	CASRRDATDTQYF
TRBV25-1	TRBJ1-1	NA	NA	TGTGCCAGCAGGGGAGGAGGGCCCCTAATGGCTTTCTTT	CASRGGGPLMAFF
TRBV10-3	TRBJ2-2	NA	TRBD2	TGTGCCATCACCAATACGACTAGCGGGGGGGACACCGGGGAGCTGTTTTTT	CAITNTTSGGDTGELFF
TRBV18	TRBJ2-1	NA	TRBD2	TGTGCCAGCTCTCCTCCCCTGAGCGGGATCTTTGAGCAGTTCTTC	CASSPPLSGIFEQFF
TRBV2	TRBJ2-1	NA	TRBD2	TGTGCCAGCGCTACACTAGCGTCAGTAGTGAGGGAGCAGTTCTTC	CASATLASVVREQFF
TRBV30	TRBJ1-6	NA	NA	TGTGCCTGGAAGGGGAATTCCTATAATTCACCCCTCCACTTT	CAWKGNSYNSPLHF
TRBV14	TRBJ1-2	NA	NA	TGTGCCAGCAGCCACGGCGGCTATGGCTACACCTTC	CASSHGGYGYTF
TRBV28	TRBJ1-2	NA	TRBD1	TGTGCCAGCAGTAGGACAGGGGGCGGTAACTATGGCTACACCTTC	CASSRTGGGNYGYTF
TRBV5-6	TRBJ2-7	once	TRBD2	TGTGCCAGCAGCCGGGAGGGAGGGGGGCTAAGCTACGAGCAGTACTTC	CASSREGGGLSYEQYF
TRBV7-9	TRBJ1-2	NA	NA	TGTGCCAGCAGCTTAATTGCAGGGAATGGCTACACCTTC	CASSLIAGNGYTF
TRBV27	TRBJ2-3	NA	TRBD1	TGTGCCAGCAGAATTAGGACAGGGAAATGGTTAGGCACAGATACGCAGTATTTT	CASRIRTGKWLGTDTQYF
TRBV15	TRBJ1-1	NA	TRBD1	TGTGCCACCAGCAGAGGGTACTGGGACAGAACTGAAGCTTTCTTT	CATSRGYWDRTEAFF
TRBV27	TRBJ1-3	once	TRBD1	TGTGCCAGCAGTTCCCTCCAGGGGGCATCTGGAAACACCATATATTTT	CASSSLQGASGNTIYF
TRBV30	TRBJ1-4	NA	TRBD1	TGTGCCTGGAGGGCCGGGACAGGGAATGAAAAACTGTTTTTT	CAWRAGTGNEKLFF
TRBV19	TRBJ2-5	NA	NA	TGTGCCAGTACTCCAGGGCCTACTCAAGAGACCCAGTACTTC	CASTPGPTQETQYF
TRBV10-2	TRBJ1-1	NA	TRBD1	TGCGCCAGCAGTGGGAGGGGACAGGGTTGGGGCACTGAAGCTTTCTTT	CASSGRGQGWGTEAFF
TRBV7-2	TRBJ2-5	NA	TRBD2	TGTGCCAGCAGCTTACCCGGACTAGCGGGGGGCGCAGAGACCCAGTACTTC	CASSLPGLAGGAETQYF
TRBV28	TRBJ2-7	NA	TRBD1	TGTGCCAGCAGTTTATGGGACAGGGGCCCATCCTACGAGCAGTACTTC	CASSLWDRGPSYEQYF
TRBV5-4	TRBJ1-2	NA	NA	TGTGCCAGCAGCTCAGGGTATCCCTATGGCTACACCTTC	CASSSGYPYGYTF
TRBV9	TRBJ2-1	NA	TRBD2	TGTGCCAGCAGCGTAGGTCCCGGGGGGGTCTACAATGAGCAGTTCTTC	CASSVGPGGVYNEQFF
TRBV18	TRBJ1-5	NA	TRBD1	TGTGCCAGCTCGGCCCTGGACAGGGTCGTTAGCAATCAGCCCCAGCATTTT	CASSALDRVVSNQPQHF
TRBV5-1	TRBJ1-6	NA	NA	TGCGCCAGCAGGGCAGAGGGTAATTCACCCCTCCACTTT	CASRAEGNSPLHF
TRBV6-6	TRBJ1-2	NA	NA	TGTGCCAGCAGTTTTATCCCCAACAGGGTAGATGGCTACACCTTC	CASSFIPNRVDGYTF
TRBV2	TRBJ2-5	NA	TRBD1	TGTGCCACCCAGATGGGGACAGGGGGCGCAGAGACCCAGTACTTC	CATQMGTGGAETQYF
TRBV18	TRBJ1-5	few	NA	TGTGCCAGCTCACCGGGACAAACGAGCAATCAGCCCCAGCATTTT	CASSPGQTSNQPQHF
TRBV27	TRBJ2-1	NA	NA	TGTGCCAGCAGTTTATGGGGGGGCACATACAATGAGCAGTTCTTC	CASSLWGGTYNEQFF
TRBV5-1	TRBJ2-7	once	TRBD2	TGCGCCAGCAGCAAAGCGGGAAGCTCCTACGAGCAGTACTTC	CASSKAGSSYEQYF
TRBV5-4	TRBJ2-2	NA	NA	TGTGCCAGCAGCTTGGGGTTGCAGGGTAACACCGGGGAGCTGTTTTTT	CASSLGLQGNTGELFF
TRBV7-8	TRBJ2-7	NA	TRBD1	TGTGCCAGCAGCCACGGACAGGGGGCAACCTACGAGCAGTACTTC	CASSHGQGATYEQYF
TRBV28	TRBJ1-2	few	NA	TGTGCCACCACGGACAGCCCAGGGTATGGCTACACCTTC	CATTDSPGYGYTF
TRBV27	TRBJ2-1	NA	TRBD1	TGTGCCAGCAGTTCGCGGTCGGGACAGGGTAGGAACAATGAGCAGTTCTTC	CASSSRSGQGRNNEQFF
TRBV29-1	TRBJ1-1	NA	NA	TGCAGCGTTGATAAGGGGCCTGAAGCTTTCTTT	CSVDKGPEAFF
TRBV7-8	TRBJ2-1	NA	NA	TGTGCCAGCAGCTTAAGGGACTTCGGTGACAATGAGCAGTTCTTC	CASSLRDFGDNEQFF
TRBV5-1	TRBJ1-4	NA	NA	TGCGCCAGCAGCTTGAACACAGTACAGGAAAAACTGTTTTTT	CASSLNTVQEKLFF
TRBV5-6	TRBJ1-5	NA	NA	TGTGCCAGCAGTATTGGAGACAGTCAGCCCCAGCATTTT	CASSIGDSQPQHF
TRBV5-4	TRBJ2-7	NA	NA	TGTGCCAGCAGCTTTTCTCACGAGCAGTACTTC	CASSFSHEQYF
TRBV9	TRBJ1-1	NA	NA	TGTGCCAGCAGCTTGGAGGGAGGTATAGGGGAGAGATCTGAAGCTTTCTTT	CASSLEGGIGERSEAFF
TRBV7-2	TRBJ2-7	NA	NA	TGTGCCAGCAGCCGTTATCGGGATACTGGAGAGCAGTACTTC	CASSRYRDTGEQYF
TRBV7-2	TRBJ2-2	NA	NA	TGTGCCAGCAGCTTAGGGCCCGGGAGTGGGGCCGGGGAGCTGTTTTTT	CASSLGPGSGAGELFF
TRBV11-2	TRBJ2-7	NA	NA	TGTGCCAGCAGCTTAGCGTCACTCCTTATTAACTACGAGCAGTACTTC	CASSLASLLINYEQYF
TRBV5-6	TRBJ2-7	NA	NA	TGTGCCAGCAGCTTCGGAGGGGCCCACGAGCAGTACTTC	CASSFGGAHEQYF
TRBV6-1	TRBJ1-3	NA	NA	TGTGCCAGCAGTACAGGGTCTGAGTCTGGAAACACCATATATTTT	CASSTGSESGNTIYF
TRBV7-9	TRBJ2-7	once	NA	TGTGCCAGCGCCCGCCCCCTCGACAGAAACTACGAGCAGTACTTC	CASARPLDRNYEQYF
TRBV10-1	TRBJ2-1	few	NA	TGCGCCAGCAGTGAGTCGGGGAGCTCCTACAATGAGCAGTTCTTC	CASSESGSSYNEQFF